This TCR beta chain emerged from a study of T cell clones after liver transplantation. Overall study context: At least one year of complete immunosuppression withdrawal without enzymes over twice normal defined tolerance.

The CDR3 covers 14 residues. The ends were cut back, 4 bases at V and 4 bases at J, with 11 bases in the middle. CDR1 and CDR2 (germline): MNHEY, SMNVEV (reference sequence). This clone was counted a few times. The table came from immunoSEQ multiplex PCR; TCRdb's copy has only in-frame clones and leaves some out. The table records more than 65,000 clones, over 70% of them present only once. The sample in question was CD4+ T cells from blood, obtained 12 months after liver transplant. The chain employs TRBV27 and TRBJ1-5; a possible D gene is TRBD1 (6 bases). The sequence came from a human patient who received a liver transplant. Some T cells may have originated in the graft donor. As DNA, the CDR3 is TGTGCCAGCAGTTCCAAGACAGGTAATCAGCCCCAGCATTTT. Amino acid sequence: CASSSKTGNQPQHF.